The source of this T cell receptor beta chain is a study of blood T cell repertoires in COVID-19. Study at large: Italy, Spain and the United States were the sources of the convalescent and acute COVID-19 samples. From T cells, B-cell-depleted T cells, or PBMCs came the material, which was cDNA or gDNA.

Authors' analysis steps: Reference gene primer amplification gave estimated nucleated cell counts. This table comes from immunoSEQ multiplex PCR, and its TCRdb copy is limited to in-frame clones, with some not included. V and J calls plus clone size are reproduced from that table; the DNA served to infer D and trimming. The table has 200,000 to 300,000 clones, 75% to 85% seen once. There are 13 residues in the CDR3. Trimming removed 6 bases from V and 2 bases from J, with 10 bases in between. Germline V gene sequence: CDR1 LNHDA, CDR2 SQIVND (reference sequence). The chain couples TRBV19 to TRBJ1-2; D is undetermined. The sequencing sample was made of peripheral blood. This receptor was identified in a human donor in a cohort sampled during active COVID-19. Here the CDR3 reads CASRRDGNYGYTF. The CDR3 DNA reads TGTGCCAGTAGGAGGGATGGAAACTATGGCTACACCTTC.